What follows are 26 T cell receptor beta chains derived from one specimen sequenced in a study of OX40 agonist ivuxolimab in advanced cancers. Assay: immunoSEQ multiplex PCR; the TCRdb copy retains only in-frame clones and omits some. This sample has approximately 40,000 clones, with approximately 80% found just once. The sequences come from CD4+ or CD8+ T cells sorted from blood, collected in a trial of the OX40 agonist ivuxolimab. The receptor set was obtained from an adult with an advanced solid tumor such as melanoma, head and neck, liver or kidney cancer.

The chain employs TRBV7-8 and TRBJ1-2, with a weak D call TRBD1 (5 bases). Germline-derived CDR1 and CDR2 are SGHVS and FQNEAQ. The length of the CDR3 is 15 residues. V shed 4 bases and J shed 0 bases, with 12 bases lying between them. As DNA, the CDR3 is TGTGCCAGCAGCTCGTTGGGGGGAACTAACTATGGCTACACCTTC. Translating it yields CASSSLGGTNYGYTF. Based on the CDR3 plus reference TRBV7-8 and TRBJ1-2, the full variable domain is GAGVSQSPRYKVAKRGQDVALRCDPISGHVSLFWYQQALGQGPEFLTYFQNEAQLDKSGLPSDRFFAERPEGSVSTLKIQRTQQEDSAVYLCASSSLGGTNYGYTFGSGTRLTVV.

The chain couples TRBV11-2 to TRBJ1-1, with D possibly matching TRBD1 (6 bases). Germline V gene lookup returns CDR1 SGHAT and CDR2 FQNNGV. The CDR3 runs 16 residues. V lost 1 base, J lost 6 bases, and 18 bases lay in between. This chain's CDR3 is CASSLGGAGFIAEAFF. As DNA, the CDR3 is TGTGCCAGCAGCTTAGGGGGGGCAGGGTTTATCGCTGAAGCTTTCTTT.

J is TRBJ2-3 and V is TRBV7-8; 8 nucleotides align to TRBD2. V lost 1 base and J lost 5; bases outside the gene matches: 8. Germline CDR1 is SGHVS and CDR2 is FQNEAQ. The CDR3 has 16 amino acids. The CDR3 loop is CASSLGGGLAGDTQYF. The CDR3 DNA follows: TGTGCCAGCAGCTTAGGCGGGGGGCTAGCGGGAGATACGCAGTATTTT.

The chain carries TRBV11-2 and TRBJ2-7, with D possibly TRBD1 on 5 matching bases. Germline CDR1 is SGHAT and CDR2 is FQNNGV. The CDR3 is 14 amino acids. V lost 2 bases to trimming and J lost 5 bases, with 13 bases between them. The DNA of the CDR3 is TGTGCCAGCAGCTTAAGGGGCTCTGGGGACGAGCAGTACTTC. It translates to CASSLRGSGDEQYF.

This sequence joins TRBV18 and TRBJ1-1, with TRBD1 as a possible D gene (5 bases). Trimming took off 3 bases at V and 5 bases at J, with 10 bases between the two ends. The CDR3 is 13 amino acids. The V gene's germline CDR1 is KGHSH and CDR2 LQKENI. The CDR3 DNA is TGTGCCAGCTCACCGGGGAGGGGAACTGAAGCTTTCTTT. It specifies CASSPGRGTEAFF.

The chain employs TRBV6-6 and TRBJ2-3; D may be TRBD1 (6 bases). This CDR3 is built from 14 residues. V lost 6 bases to trimming and J lost 2 bases, with 12 bases between them. Germline CDR1 reads MNHNY; CDR2 reads SVGAGI (reference sequence). CDR3 sequence (DNA): TGTGCCAGCAGCCCGGACAGTTTCACAGATACGCAGTATTTT. Protein: CASSPDSFTDTQYF.

The chain is built from TRBV27 and TRBJ2-7; weak D call: TRBD1 (7 bases). The CDR3 sequence is 14 residues long. V shed 6 bases and J shed 1 base, with 13 bases lying between them. Germline loops: CDR1 MNHEY, CDR2 SMNVEV (reference sequence). The CDR3: CASREGAQSYEQYF. The CDR3 bases are TGTGCCAGCAGGGAGGGGGCCCAATCCTACGAGCAGTACTTC.

The V and J genes are TRBV18 and TRBJ1-4; D call uncertain. The CDR3 runs 14 residues. Between the trimmed V and J ends, which lost 2 bases and 7 bases, there was a span of 11 bases. CDR1 is KGHSH and CDR2 is LQKENI in the germline V gene. CDR3 nucleotide sequence: TGTGCCAGCTCACCAAGTGCCACGGTTGAAAAACTGTTTTTT. This translates into CASSPSATVEKLFF.

The gene calls are TRBV19 and TRBJ2-3; 14 bases are a match to TRBD2. The CDR3 runs to 16 residues. The V gene end was trimmed by 6 bases and the J gene end by 8 bases; junction bases not matched to a gene: 10. Germline V gives CDR1 LNHDA, CDR2 SQIVND (reference sequence). The DNA for the CDR3 is TGTGCCAGTAGACCACCGGGACTAGCGGGAGAATTTACGCAGTATTTT. Translating gives CASRPPGLAGEFTQYF.

The CDR3 is CASSSDRNNYGYTF. Here the CDR3 DNA reads TGTGCCAGCAGCTCGGACAGGAACAACTATGGCTACACCTTC. The chain couples TRBV7-2 to TRBJ1-2, with 7 bases aligning to TRBD1. Germline V gives CDR1 SGHTA, CDR2 FQGNSA. CDR3 length equals 14 residues. V trimming: 4 bases; J trimming: 2 bases; junction bases outside the gene matches: 4.

The rearrangement links TRBV19 to TRBJ1-1, with a tentative D call TRBD1 (5 bases). The germline CDR1 and CDR2 sequences are LNHDA and SQIVND (reference sequence). V was clipped by 3 bases and J by 0 bases, with 14 bases between them. CDR3 length: 16 residues. The CDR3 bases are TGTGCCAGTAGTATTGTAATCTGGGGGTTGAACACTGAAGCTTTCTTT. It encodes CASSIVIWGLNTEAFF.

The chain employs TRBV28 and TRBJ1-2; D might be TRBD1 (5 bases). V was pared by 10 bases and J by 3 bases, with 12 bases between. This CDR3 contains 12 residues. Germline V gene lookup returns CDR1 MDHEN and CDR2 SYDVKM. In nucleotides, the CDR3 is TGTGCCACCCTGGGGGGGGACTATGGCTACACCTTC. Protein sequence: CATLGGDYGYTF.

This clone is a singleton in its sample. This chain connects TRBV7-9 to TRBJ2-1; D gene ambiguous. The ends were cut back, 3 bases at V and 7 bases at J, with 13 bases in the middle. The CDR3 loop spans 14 amino acids. Germline CDR1 SEHNR, CDR2 FQNEAQ (reference sequence). This CDR3 is CASSFADGRNEQFF. The CDR3 DNA is TGTGCCAGCAGCTTTGCGGACGGTCGAAATGAGCAGTTCTTC. The complete variable domain, with remaining parts taken from reference TRBV7-9 and TRBJ2-1, reads DTGVSQNPRHKITKRGQNVTFRCDPISEHNRLYWYRQTLGQGPEFLTYFQNEAQLEKSRLLSDRFSAERPKGSFSTLEIQRTEQGDSAMYLCASSFADGRNEQFFGPGTRLTVL.

J is TRBJ2-3 and V is TRBV11-3, with 7 bases aligning to TRBD2. This CDR3 has 15 amino acids. The germline V gene encodes CDR1 SGHNT and CDR2 YENEEA. With 3 bases clipped from V and 0 bases from J, the junction kept 3 bases outside the gene matches. CDR3 in amino acids: CASSLGSGSTDTQYF. CDR3 nucleotide sequence: TGTGCCAGCAGCTTGGGTAGCGGGAGCACAGATACGCAGTATTTT.

The chain is built from TRBV5-5 and TRBJ2-7, with 8 nucleotides matching TRBD2. This CDR3 region has 16 residues. Germline-derived CDR1 and CDR2 are SGHKS and YYEKEE (reference sequence). V lost 0 bases to trimming and J lost 1 base; unmatched junction nucleotides: 6. The DNA of the CDR3 is TGTGCCAGCAGCTTGGGGGACGGACTAGCATCCTACGAGCAGTACTTC. Translation: CASSLGDGLASYEQYF.

As DNA, the CDR3 is TGTGCCAGTAGTAGGCGAAACACTGAAGCTTTCTTT. Translation: CASSRRNTEAFF. The chain employs TRBV19 and TRBJ1-1; D is undetermined. This CDR3 contains 12 residues. The germline gives CDR1 LNHDA, CDR2 SQIVND (reference sequence). Trimming shortened V by 4 bases and J by 2 bases, and 5 bases separated the two germline ends.

The V and J genes are TRBV6-6 and TRBJ2-7, with TRBD1 matching 7 bases. With V trimmed by 4 bases and J by 1 base, 1 base remained unmatched. The CDR3 extends over 13 amino acids. Germline loops: CDR1 MNHNY, CDR2 SVGAGI (reference sequence). This chain's CDR3 is CASSSTGSYEQYF. CDR3 DNA: TGTGCCAGCAGTTCGACAGGGTCCTACGAGCAGTACTTC.

V and J are TRBV5-4 and TRBJ1-1; possibly TRBD1 for D (6 bases). Per the germline V gene, CDR1 is SGHNT and CDR2 is YYREEE (reference sequence). This CDR3 contains 12 residues. Trimming took 7 bases from V and 8 from J, leaving 15 bases between them. This chain's CDR3 is CASSAGGGEAFF. Written as DNA, the CDR3 is TGTGCCAGCTCTGCGGGGGGCGGGGAAGCTTTCTTT.

The chain has TRBV7-6 and TRBJ2-7, with D possibly TRBD1 on 5 matching bases. CDR1 is SGHVS, CDR2 FNYEAQ, per germline. The CDR3 consists of 14 residues. Trimming took 2 bases from V and 2 from J, leaving 10 bases between them. In nucleotides, the CDR3 is TGTGCCAGCAGCTTATCGACAGCGACCTACGAGCAGTACTTC. Its translation: CASSLSTATYEQYF.

The chain uses TRBV9 and TRBJ2-1; 13 bases fit TRBD2. The V segment lost 7 bases and the J segment 6 bases; nucleotides outside the gene matches: 4. In germline, CDR1 is SGDLS, CDR2 YYNGEE. The CDR3 has 14 residues. The CDR3 sequence is CASGGLAGVNEQFF. The DNA of the CDR3 is TGTGCCAGCGGAGGACTAGCGGGAGTCAATGAGCAGTTCTTC.

The chain employs TRBV19 and TRBJ2-7; TRBD2 agrees at 9 bases. The length of the CDR3 is 16 residues. The germline V gene has CDR1 LNHDA and CDR2 SQIVND (reference sequence). The junction had 5 bases not matched to a gene; V was cut back by 2 bases and J by 0 bases. The CDR3 DNA is TGTGCCAGTAGTATACTCGCGGGAGGGAACTCCTACGAGCAGTACTTC. Translation gives CASSILAGGNSYEQYF.

The CDR3 spells CASSTQGANEKLFF. Written as DNA, the CDR3 is TGTGCCAGCAGTACACAGGGGGCTAATGAAAAACTGTTTTTT. The rearrangement joins TRBV6-5 to TRBJ1-4, with TRBD1 matching over 8 bases. The V segment lost 5 bases and the J segment 3 bases; nucleotides outside the gene matches: 2. This CDR3 is 14 amino acids long. CDR1 and CDR2 from the germline V gene are MNHEY and SVGAGI.

The chain carries TRBV28 and TRBJ2-7, with D uncertain. The CDR3 runs to 12 residues. CDR1 MDHEN and CDR2 SYDVKM come from the germline V gene. V lost 5 bases and J lost 2, with 7 bases in between. The chain's CDR3 is CASSILTYEQYF. In DNA form, the CDR3 reads TGTGCCAGCAGTATCCTAACCTACGAGCAGTACTTC.

For the CDR3, the DNA is TGTGCCAGCAGCGGGGACAGGGTCCAAAACATTCAGTACTTC. Protein: CASSGDRVQNIQYF. This chain joins TRBV9 and TRBJ2-4; 9 bases match TRBD1. Germline V gives CDR1 SGDLS, CDR2 YYNGEE. CDR3 length: 14 amino acids. Unmatched junction bases numbered 3, after V lost 3 bases and J lost 5 bases.

This sequence joins TRBV11-3 and TRBJ2-7; 13 positions match TRBD2. The CDR3 totals 14 residues. CDR1 is SGHNT and CDR2 is YENEEA in the germline V gene. The V gene end was trimmed by 0 bases and the J gene end by 10 bases; junction bases not matched to a gene: 3. CDR3 amino acids: CASSLEGTSGTQYF. The CDR3 DNA follows: TGTGCCAGCAGCTTAGAGGGGACTAGCGGGACACAGTACTTC.

The chain uses TRBV9 and TRBJ2-3, with D perhaps assigned TRBD1 or TRBD2 (5 bases each). V was shortened by 2 bases and J by 0 bases, with 10 bases between the two germline ends. The CDR3 sequence is 15 residues long. Per germline, CDR1 SGDLS and CDR2 YYNGEE. CDR3 protein: CASSVRDPSTDTQYF. The CDR3 bases are TGTGCCAGCAGCGTCCGGGACCCTAGCACAGATACGCAGTATTTT. Supplemented by reference TRBV9 and TRBJ2-3, the full variable domain reads DSGVTQTPKHLITATGQRVTLRCSPRSGDLSVYWYQQSLDQGLQFLIQYYNGEERAKGNILERFSAQQFPDLHSELNLSSLELGDSALYFCASSVRDPSTDTQYFGPGTRLTVL.